These 17 T cell receptor beta chains share one sample of origin, sequenced in a study of tumor and adjacent non-tumor tissue in lung cancer. The library came from three nested PCR rounds adapted from ARM-PCR protocols. TCRdb itself ran the multiplex PCR reads through MiXCR, one entry per CDR3 protein. The repertoire has roughly 150,000 distinct CDR3 sequences, 66% of them found once; the top ten carry around a sixth. RNA was extracted from bulk tissue without any cell sorting. The sequenced sample was lung tumor tissue. The receptors were gathered from a man between 60 and 75 years old with small cell lung cancer.

V and J are TRBV20-1 and TRBJ2-5; 7 bases align to TRBD2. This CDR3 is 15 amino acids long. Unmatched junction bases numbered 9, after V lost 3 bases and J lost 2 bases. Germline V gene data show CDR1 as DFQATT and CDR2 as SNEGSKA (reference sequence). CDR3 region: CSARDSPSGQETQYF. DNA for the CDR3: TGCAGTGCTAGGGACTCCCCTAGCGGACAAGAGACCCAGTACTTC.

This clonotype was recorded at least ten times. This sequence joins TRBV5-1 and TRBJ2-3; no definite D call. Germline-derived CDR1 and CDR2 are SGHRS and YFSETQ. V was trimmed by 0 bases and J by 3 bases, leaving 11 bases between them. There are 15 residues in the CDR3. CDR3 region: CASSLGSRPTDTQYF. DNA for the CDR3: TGCGCCAGCAGCTTGGGTTCGCGGCCAACAGATACGCAGTATTTT.

V usage is TRBV12-5 and J usage is TRBJ1-3; D gene uncertain. Germline values: CDR1 LGHNT, CDR2 FRNRAP. V gave up 2 bases and J gave up 0 bases, with 11 bases separating them. This CDR3 is 16 amino acids long. The CDR3 DNA follows: TGTGCTAGTGGTTTGCCGAGAGGGTTCTCTGGAAACACCATATATTTT. As protein: CASGLPRGFSGNTIYF.

This clonotype occurred a few times. This chain links TRBV30 with TRBJ1-1, with D hard to call. This CDR3 comprises 12 residues. The V end was cut by 1 base, the J end by 4 bases, with 7 bases between. Germline CDR1 and CDR2: GTSNPN and SVGIG (reference sequence). The CDR3 nucleotides read TGTGCCTGGAGTGGTTACAGCACTGAAGCTTTCTTT. Protein: CAWSGYSTEAFF.

The rearrangement joins TRBV29-1 to TRBJ1-1; the match to TRBD1 covers 8 bases. Germline CDR1 SQVTM, CDR2 ANQGSEA. V shed 8 bases, J shed 4 bases, and the junction held 6 bases outside the gene matches. The CDR3 is 12 amino acids. The CDR3 coding sequence is TGCAGCATTGGACAGGGTATCACTGAAGCTTTCTTT. Encoded protein: CSIGQGITEAFF.

In this sample, this clonotype turned up a few times. V and J are TRBV4-1 and TRBJ1-2, with TRBD1 identical over 7 bases. This CDR3 spans 16 amino acids. Germline V gives CDR1 MGHRA, CDR2 YSYEKL. The V gene end was trimmed by 0 bases and the J gene end by 5 bases; junction bases not matched to a gene: 9. In DNA, the CDR3 is TGCGCCAGCAGCCAAGATGAGGGGGCGCCCTGGTATGGCTACACCTTC. Its translation: CASSQDEGAPWYGYTF.

The chain carries TRBV10-2 and TRBJ1-1, with D uncertain. The CDR3 runs to 13 residues. Between the trimmed V and J ends, which lost 8 bases and 1 base, there was a span of 11 bases. Germline V gene lookup returns CDR1 WSHSY and CDR2 SAAADI. The CDR3 reads CASCSYRNTEAFF. The CDR3 DNA reads TGCGCCAGCTGCTCGTATAGGAACACTGAAGCTTTCTTT.

On this clonotype: This clone may be a read error of a much larger clone one base away. This sequence joins TRBV7-8 and TRBJ2-3; D is unresolved. Germline CDR1 SGHVS, CDR2 FQNEAQ. CDR3 length: 17 amino acids. Trimming took 1 base from V and 2 from J, leaving 16 bases between them. For the CDR3, the DNA is TGTGCCAGCAGCTTAGGCCTAGTGGAACTAACCACAGATACGCAGTATTTT. Its protein product is CASSLGLVELTTDTQYF.

This clonotype was seen a single time. This rearrangement joins TRBV20-1 to TRBJ2-3; the D gene is possibly TRBD1 (6 bases). Trimming cost V 6 bases and J 3 bases, with 19 bases left between them. This CDR3 comprises 15 residues. CDR1 DFQATT and CDR2 SNEGSKA come from the germline V gene (reference sequence). CDR3 coding DNA: TGCAGTGCCCGGGACGCCCCGAGGGGGACAGATACGCAGTATTTT. This encodes CSARDAPRGTDTQYF.

V is TRBV11-3 and J is TRBJ2-1; D gene uncertain. CDR1 and CDR2 from the germline V gene are SGHNT and YENEEA. The CDR3 totals 12 residues. The CDR3 spells CVSSLGWSEQFF. CDR3 sequence (DNA): TGTGTAAGCAGCTTAGGTTGGAGTGAGCAGTTCTTC.

The chain links TRBV11-2 to TRBJ2-2; 7 bases align to TRBD1. Per the germline V gene, CDR1 is SGHAT and CDR2 is FQNNGV. The trim removed 1 base at V and 9 bases at J, leaving 11 bases unmatched. This CDR3 has 16 residues. CDR3 residues: CASSLARQGAPRELFF. The CDR3 DNA sequence: TGTGCCAGCAGCTTAGCGAGACAGGGAGCTCCCAGGGAGCTGTTTTTT. Supplemented by reference TRBV11-2 and TRBJ2-2, the full variable domain reads EAGVAQSPRYKIIEKRQSVAFWCNPISGHATLYWYQQILGQGPKLLIQFQNNGVVDDSQLPKDRFSAERLKGVDSTLKIQPAKLEDSAVYLCASSLARQGAPRELFFGEGSRLTVL.

The chain uses TRBV11-3 and TRBJ2-7; TRBD1 aligns across 7 bases. V dropped 6 bases and J dropped 3; count of bases not matched to a gene: 8. This CDR3 has 14 residues. The germline gives CDR1 SGHNT, CDR2 YENEEA. In DNA form, the CDR3 reads TGTGCCAGCAGTGGAGGACAGGAAATCTACGAGCAGTACTTC. This gives the protein CASSGGQEIYEQYF.

This clonotype was counted once. One end of the junction fails to match germline, which may point to a read error. The chain carries TRBV12-3 or TRBV12-4 and TRBJ2-3; D gene uncertain. The CDR3 contains 15 residues. CDR3 nucleotide sequence: TGTGCTAACAGTTTAGGTCTATCAAGCATAGATACGCAGTATTTT. It translates to CANSLGLSSIDTQYF.

With regard to this clonotype: The junction shows a germline mismatch at one end, possibly a read error. The gene calls are TRBV11-3 and TRBJ2-2, with D possibly TRBD2 on 5 matching bases. Germline V gene lookup returns CDR1 SGHNT and CDR2 YENEEA. This CDR3 is built from 15 residues. The CDR3 region is CARSLEGHLTGELFF. CDR3 coding DNA: TGTGCCAGGAGCTTAGAGGGCCATCTCACCGGGGAGCTGTTTTTT.

As regards this clonotype: At one end, the junction sequence differs from germline, possibly due to a read error. The gene calls are TRBV10-3 and TRBJ2-1; perhaps TRBD1 as D (5 bases). Germline V CDR1 and CDR2: ENHRY, SYGVKD. The CDR3 spans 13 residues. The CDR3 protein is CAISDRGDNQQFF. For the CDR3, the DNA is TGTGCCATCAGTGATAGGGGCGACAATCAGCAGTTCTTC.

Comment on this clonotype: A read error may produce the germline difference seen at one junction end. The chain recombines TRBV12-3 or TRBV12-4 with TRBJ2-1, with no clear D. This CDR3 is 11 amino acids long. The CDR3 reads CASSRHNEQFF. CDR3 bases: TGCGCCAGCAGCCGCCACAATGAGCAGTTCTTC.

This clonotype was found a few times. The rearrangement uses TRBV5-4 and TRBJ2-1; 8 bases match TRBD1. This CDR3 region has 14 residues. J lost 3 bases, V lost 4 bases, and 3 bases had no gene match. Per germline, CDR1 SGHNT and CDR2 YYREEE (reference sequence). CDR3 nucleotide sequence: TGTGCCAGCAGCAAGGACAGGGTCTACAATGAGCAGTTCTTC. Amino acids: CASSKDRVYNEQFF.